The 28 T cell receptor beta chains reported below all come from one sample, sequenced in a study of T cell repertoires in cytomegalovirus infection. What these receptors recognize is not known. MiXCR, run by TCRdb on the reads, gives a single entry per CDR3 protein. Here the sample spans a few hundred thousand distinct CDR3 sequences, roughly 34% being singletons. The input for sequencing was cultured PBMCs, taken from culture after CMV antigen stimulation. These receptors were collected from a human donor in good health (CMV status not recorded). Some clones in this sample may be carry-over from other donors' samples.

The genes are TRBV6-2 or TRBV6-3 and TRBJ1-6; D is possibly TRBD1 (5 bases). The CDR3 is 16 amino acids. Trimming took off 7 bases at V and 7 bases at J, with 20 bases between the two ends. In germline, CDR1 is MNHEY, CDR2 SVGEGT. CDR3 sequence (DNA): TGTGCCAGCAAAGGATACGGGGGACGGCTAAATTCACCCCTCCACTTT. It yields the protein CASKGYGGRLNSPLHF.

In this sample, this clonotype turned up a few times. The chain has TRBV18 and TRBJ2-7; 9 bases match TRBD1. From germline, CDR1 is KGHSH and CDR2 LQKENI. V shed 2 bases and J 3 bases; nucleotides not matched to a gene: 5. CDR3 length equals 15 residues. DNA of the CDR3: TGTGCCAGCTCACCAAGGGACAGGGTATTCTACGAGCAGTACTTC. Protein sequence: CASSPRDRVFYEQYF.

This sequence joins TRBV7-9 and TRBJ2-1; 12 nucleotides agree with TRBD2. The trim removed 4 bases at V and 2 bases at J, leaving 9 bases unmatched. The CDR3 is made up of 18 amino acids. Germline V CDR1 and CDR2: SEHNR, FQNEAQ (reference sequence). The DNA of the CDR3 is TGTGCCAGCAGCTCTCCCCCCCGGACTAGCGGGGCCTACAATGAGCAGTTCTTC. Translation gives CASSSPPRTSGAYNEQFF.

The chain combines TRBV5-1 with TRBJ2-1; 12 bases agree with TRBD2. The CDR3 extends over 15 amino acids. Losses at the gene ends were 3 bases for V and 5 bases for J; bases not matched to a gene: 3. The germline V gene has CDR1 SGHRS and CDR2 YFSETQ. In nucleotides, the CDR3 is TGCGCCAGCAGCTGGACTAGCGGGACGAACAATGAGCAGTTCTTC. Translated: CASSWTSGTNNEQFF.

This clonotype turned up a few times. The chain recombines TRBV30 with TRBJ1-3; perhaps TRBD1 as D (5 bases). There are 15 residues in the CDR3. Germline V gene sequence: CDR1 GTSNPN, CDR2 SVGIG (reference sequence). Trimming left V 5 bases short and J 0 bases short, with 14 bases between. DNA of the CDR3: TGTGCCTGGGCTGGGACGCCCAGCTCTGGAAACACCATATATTTT. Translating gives CAWAGTPSSGNTIYF.

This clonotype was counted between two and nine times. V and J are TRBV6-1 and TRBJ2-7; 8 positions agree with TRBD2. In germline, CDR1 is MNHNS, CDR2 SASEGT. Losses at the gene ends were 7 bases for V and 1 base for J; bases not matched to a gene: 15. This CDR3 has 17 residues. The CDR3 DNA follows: TGTGCCAGCACCATCCGAAGCGGGGGCCCGATATCCTACGAGCAGTACGTC. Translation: CASTIRSGGPISYEQYV.

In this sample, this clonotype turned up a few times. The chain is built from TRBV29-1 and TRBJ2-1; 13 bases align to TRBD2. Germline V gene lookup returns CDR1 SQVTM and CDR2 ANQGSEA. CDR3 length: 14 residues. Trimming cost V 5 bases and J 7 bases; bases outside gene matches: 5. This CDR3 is CSVTTSGGTNEQFF. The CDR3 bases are TGCAGCGTTACGACTAGCGGGGGGACTAATGAGCAGTTCTTC.

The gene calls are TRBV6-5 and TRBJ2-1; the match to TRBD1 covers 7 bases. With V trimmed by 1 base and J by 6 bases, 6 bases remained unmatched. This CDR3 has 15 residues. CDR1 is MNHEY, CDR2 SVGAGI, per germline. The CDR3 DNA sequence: TGTGCCAGCAGTTACTACCAGGGGGTGATCAATGAGCAGTTCTTC. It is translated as CASSYYQGVINEQFF.

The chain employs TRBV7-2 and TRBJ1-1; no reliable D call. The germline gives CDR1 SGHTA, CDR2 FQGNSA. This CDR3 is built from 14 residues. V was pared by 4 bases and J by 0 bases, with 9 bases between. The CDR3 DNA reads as TGTGCCAGCAGCTCTTACATTTTGAACACTGAAGCTTTCTTT. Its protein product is CASSSYILNTEAFF.

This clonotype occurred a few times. The DNA of the CDR3 is TGTGCCAGCAGTTTAGCGGAAGGAAACACCATATATTTT. It encodes CASSLAEGNTIYF. The V gene is TRBV12-3 or TRBV12-4, the J gene TRBJ1-3; D is ambiguous. The CDR3 has 13 residues. V lost 0 bases and J 4 bases, leaving 4 bases between the germline ends.

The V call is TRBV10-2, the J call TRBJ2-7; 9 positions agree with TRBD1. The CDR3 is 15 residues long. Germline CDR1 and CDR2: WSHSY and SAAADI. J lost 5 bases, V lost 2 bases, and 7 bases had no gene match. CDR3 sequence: CASSEAGDRAHEQYV. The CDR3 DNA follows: TGCGCCAGCAGTGAGGCCGGGGACAGGGCCCACGAGCAGTACGTC.

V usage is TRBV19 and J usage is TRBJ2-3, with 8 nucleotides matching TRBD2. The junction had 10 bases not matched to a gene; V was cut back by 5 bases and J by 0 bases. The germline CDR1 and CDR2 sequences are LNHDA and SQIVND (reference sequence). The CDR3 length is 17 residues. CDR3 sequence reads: CASSRSGRLFSTDTQYF. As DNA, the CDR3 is TGTGCCAGTAGTCGGAGCGGGAGATTGTTTAGCACAGATACGCAGTATTTT.

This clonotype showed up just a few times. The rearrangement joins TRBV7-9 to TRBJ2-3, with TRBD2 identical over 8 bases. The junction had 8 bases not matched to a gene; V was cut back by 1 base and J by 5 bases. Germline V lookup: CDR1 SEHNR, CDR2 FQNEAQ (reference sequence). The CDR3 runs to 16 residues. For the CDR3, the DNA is TGTGCCAGCAGCTTAGATGGAGCGGGAGTCGGAGATACGCAGTATTTT. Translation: CASSLDGAGVGDTQYF.

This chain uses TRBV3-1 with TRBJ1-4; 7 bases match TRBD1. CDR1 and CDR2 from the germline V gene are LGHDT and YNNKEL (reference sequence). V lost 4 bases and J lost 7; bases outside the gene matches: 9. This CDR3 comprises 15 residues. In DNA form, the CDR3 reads TGTGCCAGCAGCCCGACCGGGACAGCGATTGAAAAACTGTTTTTT. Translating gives CASSPTGTAIEKLFF.

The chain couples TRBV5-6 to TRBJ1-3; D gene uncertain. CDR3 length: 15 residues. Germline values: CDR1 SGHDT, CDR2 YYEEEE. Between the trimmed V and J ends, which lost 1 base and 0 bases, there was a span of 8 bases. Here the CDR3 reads CASSLPPRSGNTIYF. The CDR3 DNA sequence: TGTGCCAGCAGCTTGCCCCCCCGCTCTGGAAACACCATATATTTT.

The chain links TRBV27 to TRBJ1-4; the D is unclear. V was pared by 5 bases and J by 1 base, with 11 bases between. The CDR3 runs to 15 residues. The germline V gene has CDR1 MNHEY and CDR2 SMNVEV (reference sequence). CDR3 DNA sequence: TGTGCCAGCAGTCTCGTTGTCGGAACTAATGAAAAACTGTTTTTT. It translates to CASSLVVGTNEKLFF.

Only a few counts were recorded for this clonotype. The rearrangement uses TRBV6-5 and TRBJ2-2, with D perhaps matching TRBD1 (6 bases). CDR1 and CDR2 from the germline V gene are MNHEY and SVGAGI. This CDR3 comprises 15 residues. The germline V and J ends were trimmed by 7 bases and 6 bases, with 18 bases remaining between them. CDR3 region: CASTKNTGLAGELFF. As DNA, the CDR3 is TGTGCCAGCACCAAAAACACAGGGCTTGCCGGGGAGCTGTTTTTT.

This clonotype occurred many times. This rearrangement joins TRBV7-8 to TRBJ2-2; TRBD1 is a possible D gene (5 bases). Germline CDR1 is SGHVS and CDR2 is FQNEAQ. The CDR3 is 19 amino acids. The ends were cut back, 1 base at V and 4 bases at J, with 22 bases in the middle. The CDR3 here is CASSLVWHRGNLGTGELFF. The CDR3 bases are TGTGCCAGCAGCTTAGTTTGGCATAGGGGAAATTTGGGCACCGGGGAGCTGTTTTTT. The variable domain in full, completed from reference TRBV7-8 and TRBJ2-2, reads GAGVSQSPRYKVAKRGQDVALRCDPISGHVSLFWYQQALGQGPEFLTYFQNEAQLDKSGLPSDRFFAERPEGSVSTLKIQRTQQEDSAVYLCASSLVWHRGNLGTGELFFGEGSRLTVL.

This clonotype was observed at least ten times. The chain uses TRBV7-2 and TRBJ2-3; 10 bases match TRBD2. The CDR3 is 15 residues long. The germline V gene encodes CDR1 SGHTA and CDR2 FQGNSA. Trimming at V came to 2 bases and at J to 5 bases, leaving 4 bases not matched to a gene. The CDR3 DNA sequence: TGTGCCAGCAGCTTAAGCGGGAGGGCCCTAGATACGCAGTATTTT. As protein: CASSLSGRALDTQYF.

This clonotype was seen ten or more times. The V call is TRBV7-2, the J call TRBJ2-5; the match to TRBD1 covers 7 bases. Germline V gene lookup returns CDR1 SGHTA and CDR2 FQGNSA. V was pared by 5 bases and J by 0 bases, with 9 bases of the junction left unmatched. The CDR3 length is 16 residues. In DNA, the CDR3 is TGTGCCAGCAGCACACCGGGACAGATAAACCAAGAGACCCAGTACTTC. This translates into CASSTPGQINQETQYF.

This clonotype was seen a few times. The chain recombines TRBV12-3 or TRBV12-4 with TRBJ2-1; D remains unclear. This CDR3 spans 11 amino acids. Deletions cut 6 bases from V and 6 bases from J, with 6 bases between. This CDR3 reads CASSRINEQFF. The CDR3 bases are TGTGCCAGCAGCAGGATCAATGAGCAGTTCTTC.

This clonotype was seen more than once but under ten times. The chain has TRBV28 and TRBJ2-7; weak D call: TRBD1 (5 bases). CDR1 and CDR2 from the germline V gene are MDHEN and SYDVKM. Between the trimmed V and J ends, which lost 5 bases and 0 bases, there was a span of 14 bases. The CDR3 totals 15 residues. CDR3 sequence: CASSPSGPLSYEQYF. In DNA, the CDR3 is TGTGCCAGCAGTCCTTCAGGGCCCCTCTCCTACGAGCAGTACTTC.

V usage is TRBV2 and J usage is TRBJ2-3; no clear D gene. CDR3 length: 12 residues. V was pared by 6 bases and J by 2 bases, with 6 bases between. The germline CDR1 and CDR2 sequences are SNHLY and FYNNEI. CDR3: CASRIFTDTQYF. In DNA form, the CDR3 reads TGTGCCAGCAGGATATTCACAGATACGCAGTATTTT.

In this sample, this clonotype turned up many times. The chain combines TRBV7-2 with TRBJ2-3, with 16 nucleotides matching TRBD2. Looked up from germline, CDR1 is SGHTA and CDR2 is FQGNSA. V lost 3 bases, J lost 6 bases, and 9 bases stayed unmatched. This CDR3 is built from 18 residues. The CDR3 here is CASSLGLAGGSAWDTQYF. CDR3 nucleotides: TGTGCCAGCAGCTTGGGACTAGCGGGAGGGTCCGCATGGGATACGCAGTATTTT.

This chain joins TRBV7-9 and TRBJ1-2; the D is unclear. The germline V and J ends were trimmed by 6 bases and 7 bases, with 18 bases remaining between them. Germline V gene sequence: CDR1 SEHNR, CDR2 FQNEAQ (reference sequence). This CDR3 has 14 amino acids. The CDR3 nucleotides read TGTGCCAGCAGTTTTTCCTCGGAGATGGGTGGCTACACCTTC. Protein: CASSFSSEMGGYTF.

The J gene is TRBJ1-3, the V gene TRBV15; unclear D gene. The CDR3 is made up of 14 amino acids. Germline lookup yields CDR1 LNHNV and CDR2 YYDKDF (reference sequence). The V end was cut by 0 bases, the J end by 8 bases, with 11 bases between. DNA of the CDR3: TGTGCCACCAGCAGAGATCCCCCTCGGGACACCATATATTTT. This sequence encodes CATSRDPPRDTIYF.

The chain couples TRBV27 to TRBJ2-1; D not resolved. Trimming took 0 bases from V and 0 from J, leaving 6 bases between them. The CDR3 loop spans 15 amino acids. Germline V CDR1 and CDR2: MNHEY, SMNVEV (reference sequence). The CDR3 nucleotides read TGTGCCAGCAGTTTATCGCCGAGCTCCTACAATGAGCAGTTCTTC. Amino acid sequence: CASSLSPSSYNEQFF.

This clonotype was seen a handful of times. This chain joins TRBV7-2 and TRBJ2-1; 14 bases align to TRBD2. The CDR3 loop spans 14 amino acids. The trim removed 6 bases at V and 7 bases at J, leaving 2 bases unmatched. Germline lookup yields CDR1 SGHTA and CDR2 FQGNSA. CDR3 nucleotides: TGTGCCAGCAGTAGGACTAGCGGGGGGAATGAGCAGTTCTTC. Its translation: CASSRTSGGNEQFF.